Below are 19 T cell receptor beta chains sequenced from a single sample in a study of cytomegalovirus exposure and HLA in healthy donors. In the PCR, 60 Vbeta and 13 Jbeta primers were used. Using immunoSEQ multiplex PCR, the repertoire was profiled, and TCRdb retains in-frame clones only, with some absent. The table lists under 150,000 clones, about 10% of them singletons. What was sequenced was PBMCs. These receptors all come from a woman between 35 and 50 years old in good health and CMV-seropositive.

This clone occurred a few times. The J gene is TRBJ1-4, the V gene TRBV5-1; the match to TRBD1 covers 7 bases. The CDR3 extends over 14 amino acids. V shed 4 bases and J 11 bases; nucleotides not matched to a gene: 11. Germline-derived CDR1 and CDR2 are SGHRS and YFSETQ. CDR3 DNA sequence: TGCGCCAGCAGCCCCGGAAGGGTACAGGGGAAACTGTTTTTT. Its protein is CASSPGRVQGKLFF.

This rearrangement joins TRBV27 to TRBJ2-7; 8 bases match TRBD1. The ends lost 5 bases at V and 4 bases at J; junction bases unmatched: 10. The CDR3 spans 15 residues. Germline V lookup: CDR1 MNHEY, CDR2 SMNVEV (reference sequence). CDR3 residues: CASSPRTGTTYEQYF. The DNA of the CDR3 is TGTGCCAGCAGTCCGCGGACAGGGACGACATACGAGCAGTACTTC.

J is TRBJ2-1 and V is TRBV13; 7 bases match TRBD2. Germline V gives CDR1 PRHDT, CDR2 FYEKMQ (reference sequence). Germline trimming cut 7 bases from V and 0 bases from J; bases unmatched to any gene: 6. CDR3 length: 15 amino acids. In nucleotides, the CDR3 is TGTGCCAGCACCTTTGGCGGGAGCTCCTACAATGAGCAGTTCTTC. It is translated as CASTFGGSSYNEQFF.

The V and J genes are TRBV19 and TRBJ2-2; 8 bases are shared with TRBD1. CDR1 is LNHDA, CDR2 SQIVND, per germline (reference sequence). Unmatched junction bases numbered 11, after V lost 7 bases and J lost 4 bases. CDR3 length equals 16 residues. The CDR3: CASNPRTGSGTGELFF. CDR3 in DNA: TGTGCCAGTAATCCCCGGACAGGGTCAGGCACCGGGGAGCTGTTTTTT.

V and J are TRBV2 and TRBJ1-2; weak D call: TRBD1 (6 bases). V lost 6 bases and J 4 bases, leaving 15 bases between the germline ends. Germline CDR1 SNHLY, CDR2 FYNNEI. There are 14 residues in the CDR3. CDR3 coding DNA: TGTGCCAGCAGGCGGACAGACTCGTTCTATGGCTACACCTTC. Amino acid sequence: CASRRTDSFYGYTF.

This chain connects TRBV29-1 to TRBJ1-1; TRBD1 matches 7 bases. This CDR3 is 15 amino acids long. The germline V gene has CDR1 SQVTM and CDR2 ANQGSEA. Trimming at V came to 4 bases and at J to 0 bases, leaving 8 bases not matched to a gene. CDR3 sequence: CSVARGQAMNTEAFF. Written as DNA, the CDR3 is TGCAGCGTTGCCCGTGGACAGGCCATGAACACTGAAGCTTTCTTT.

The chain has TRBV7-9 and TRBJ2-5; D is possibly TRBD1 (5 bases). The J call may not be correct, given that the DNA end is closer to TRBJ2-7. Germline CDR1 SEHNR, CDR2 FQNEAQ (reference sequence). The CDR3 length is 15 residues. The CDR3 spells CASSAISTDYYEQYF. Here the CDR3 DNA reads TGTGCCAGCAGCGCAATTTCGACAGATTATTACGAGCAGTACTTC.

A single count supports this clone. The DNA of the CDR3 is TGTGCCAGCAGCTTATATAGTGCGGAGACCCAGTACTTC. Its protein product is CASSLYSAETQYF. The chain joins TRBV11-1 to TRBJ2-5, with no clear D. Between the trimmed V and J ends, which lost 2 bases and 5 bases, there was a span of 9 bases. This CDR3 comprises 13 residues. Germline-derived CDR1 and CDR2 are SGHAT and FQDESV (reference sequence).

This clone showed up just a few times. This chain uses TRBV7-9 with TRBJ1-1; D is perhaps TRBD1 (6 bases). The germline V gene encodes CDR1 SEHNR and CDR2 FQNEAQ (reference sequence). The CDR3 contains 14 residues. The V end lost 0 bases, the J end lost 10 bases, and 15 bases lay between the germline ends. The CDR3 here is CASSLAGTRGSAFF. For the CDR3, the DNA is TGTGCCAGCAGCTTAGCAGGGACACGTGGATCAGCTTTCTTT.

This clone has only a few counts. The J gene is TRBJ2-7, the V gene TRBV7-8; 9 bases are shared with TRBD1. The V segment lost 5 bases and the J segment 1 base; nucleotides outside the gene matches: 12. The CDR3 is 17 amino acids. In germline, CDR1 is SGHVS, CDR2 FQNEAQ. The chain's CDR3 is CASSPGTGTGSSYEQYF. The CDR3 nucleotides read TGTGCCAGCAGCCCGGGTACCGGGACAGGGAGTTCCTACGAGCAGTACTTC.

V gene TRBV6-1 combines with J gene TRBJ1-1; TRBD1 matches 8 bases. Germline trimming cut 5 bases from V and 3 bases from J; bases unmatched to any gene: 8. CDR1 is MNHNS and CDR2 is SASEGT in the germline V gene. The CDR3 has 15 residues. The CDR3 DNA reads as TGTGCCAGCAGTAAACAGGGGGTATTAGACACTGAAGCTTTCTTT. Protein: CASSKQGVLDTEAFF.

J is TRBJ1-2 and V is TRBV7-9; 7 bases map to TRBD1. CDR3 length equals 11 residues. Unmatched junction bases numbered 5, after V lost 7 bases and J lost 9 bases. The germline gives CDR1 SEHNR, CDR2 FQNEAQ (reference sequence). The CDR3 spells CASTPGGSYTF. The DNA for the CDR3 is TGTGCCAGCACTCCAGGGGGGAGCTACACCTTC.

This clone was recorded a few times. The chain recombines TRBV18 with TRBJ1-1, with 7 bases that match TRBD1. Trimming at V came to 0 bases and at J to 0 bases, leaving 7 bases not matched to a gene. Germline V gene data show CDR1 as KGHSH and CDR2 as LQKENI. The CDR3 totals 17 residues. CDR3 sequence: CASSPPKGQAMNTEAFF. The CDR3 nucleotides are TGTGCCAGCTCACCACCGAAAGGACAGGCGATGAACACTGAAGCTTTCTTT.

CDR3 DNA: TGTGCCAGTAGTATACAGGGGACAGGGGCCAACGTCCTGACTTTC. Translating it yields CASSIQGTGANVLTF. V gene TRBV19 combines with J gene TRBJ2-6; tentative D call: TRBD1 (6 bases). Germline V CDR1 and CDR2: LNHDA, SQIVND (reference sequence). V was pared by 2 bases and J by 4 bases, with 9 bases between. This CDR3 region has 15 residues.

The sample holds a few counts of this clone. This chain links TRBV4-1 with TRBJ2-3; 15 positions match TRBD2. Per germline, CDR1 MGHRA and CDR2 YSYEKL. The CDR3 runs 19 residues. Losses at the gene ends were 0 bases for V and 4 bases for J; bases not matched to a gene: 8. This CDR3 is CASSQDAGTSGGRPDTQYF. As DNA, the CDR3 is TGCGCCAGCAGCCAAGATGCCGGGACTAGCGGGGGGAGGCCAGATACGCAGTATTTT.

This clone has a handful of counts. The V call is TRBV2, the J call TRBJ2-5; a possible D gene is TRBD2 (6 bases). Germline values: CDR1 SNHLY, CDR2 FYNNEI. V was pared by 7 bases and J by 4 bases, with 10 bases between. This CDR3 spans 12 amino acids. The chain's CDR3 is CASTGDSETQYF. The DNA of the CDR3 is TGTGCCAGCACTGGGGACTCAGAGACCCAGTACTTC.

The chain is built from TRBV5-6 and TRBJ1-5; 7 bases line up with TRBD1. Unmatched junction bases numbered 10, after V lost 2 bases and J lost 2 bases. The CDR3 extends over 17 amino acids. In germline, CDR1 is SGHDT, CDR2 YYEEEE. The CDR3 spells CASSFLGTAKGNQPQHF. The CDR3 DNA reads as TGTGCCAGCAGCTTTTTAGGGACAGCGAAGGGCAATCAGCCCCAGCATTTT.

There are a few counts of this clone. The V gene is TRBV15, the J gene TRBJ1-1; D is unresolved. This CDR3 has 13 residues. Trimming left V 0 bases short and J 9 bases short, with 11 bases between. From germline, CDR1 is LNHNV and CDR2 YYDKDF (reference sequence). The CDR3 DNA sequence: TGTGCCACCAGCAGAGATCCGGCGGGTAAAGCTTTCTTT. Translating gives CATSRDPAGKAFF.

With regard to this clone: Other DNA sequences in the sample encode the same CDR3. V and J are TRBV5-4 and TRBJ2-5; D not certain. Germline CDR1 and CDR2: SGHNT and YYREEE (reference sequence). This CDR3 region has 13 residues. The V end lost 1 base, the J end lost 2 bases, and 6 bases lay between the germline ends. Here the CDR3 reads CASSLNSQETQYF. The CDR3 coding sequence is TGTGCCAGCAGCTTGAACAGTCAAGAGACCCAGTACTTC.